The 22 T cell receptor beta chains in this list originate from one sample, sequenced in a study of blood T cell repertoires in COVID-19. The table came from immunoSEQ multiplex PCR; TCRdb's copy has only in-frame clones and leaves some out. The sample shows 80,000 or so clones, about 85% of them seen only once. Sequencing was performed on peripheral blood. These receptors all come from a man aged 55 to 70 with COVID-19, enrolled during active disease.

This chain joins TRBV27 and TRBJ2-5; D is ambiguous. CDR3 length: 11 amino acids. Germline-derived CDR1 and CDR2 are MNHEY and SMNVEV (reference sequence). Trimming shortened V by 5 bases and J by 5 bases, and 6 bases separated the two germline ends. CDR3 loop: CASSHGETQYF. In DNA, the CDR3 is TGTGCCAGCAGTCACGGGGAGACCCAGTACTTC.

The rearrangement joins TRBV10-1 to TRBJ2-2; the D is unclear. The CDR3 loop spans 13 amino acids. V shed 6 bases and J shed 6 bases, with 11 bases lying between them. Germline V gene lookup returns CDR1 WNHNN and CDR2 SYGVQD (reference sequence). The CDR3 region has the DNA TGCGCCAGCAGAGATAGACTCGCCGGGGAGCTGTTTTTT. Protein product: CASRDRLAGELFF.

V usage is TRBV10-1 and J usage is TRBJ1-2; 10 bases align to TRBD1. Germline CDR1 is WNHNN and CDR2 is SYGVQD (reference sequence). Germline trimming cut 10 bases from V and 7 bases from J; bases unmatched to any gene: 15. The CDR3 spans 15 residues. CDR3 loop: CAIHFRDRGESGYTF. As DNA, the CDR3 is TGCGCCATCCATTTCCGGGACAGGGGTGAATCTGGCTACACCTTC.

The V and J genes are TRBV19 and TRBJ2-7; weak D call: TRBD2 (5 bases). In germline, CDR1 is LNHDA, CDR2 SQIVND (reference sequence). V was cut by 3 bases and J by 2 bases, with 14 bases left in between. CDR3 length: 15 amino acids. Here the CDR3 reads CASSMVAAGAYEQYF. The CDR3 bases are TGTGCCAGTAGTATGGTGGCCGCGGGCGCCTACGAGCAGTACTTC.

The CDR3 DNA is TGTGCCAGTACCCTGGGGACAGCGAACACTGAAGCTTTCTTT. This translates into CASTLGTANTEAFF. The chain carries TRBV19 and TRBJ1-1; TRBD1 aligns across 7 bases. The germline V gene has CDR1 LNHDA and CDR2 SQIVND (reference sequence). This CDR3 contains 14 residues. With 7 bases clipped from V and 1 base from J, the junction kept 6 bases outside the gene matches.

In this sample, this clone turned up once. The rearrangement joins TRBV18 to TRBJ2-7; weak D call: TRBD1 (5 bases). Trimming shortened V by 2 bases and J by 5 bases, and 13 bases separated the two germline ends. Per germline, CDR1 KGHSH and CDR2 LQKENI. The length of the CDR3 is 14 residues. The CDR3 DNA reads TGTGCCAGCTCACCATCCAGGGAAGTGAACGAGCAGTACTTC. Translating gives CASSPSREVNEQYF.

The V and J genes are TRBV14 and TRBJ1-3; perhaps TRBD1 as D (5 bases). The V and J ends lost 2 bases and 1 base respectively, with 9 bases between them. The CDR3 extends over 15 amino acids. CDR1 and CDR2 (germline): SGHDN, FVKESK. The CDR3 region has the DNA TGTGCCAGCAGCCAACTAGGGACTTCTGGAAACACCATATATTTT. Protein product: CASSQLGTSGNTIYF.

In its sample, this clone was seen a few times. The gene calls are TRBV30 and TRBJ1-4; the D gene is possibly TRBD1 (6 bases). V was clipped by 5 bases and J by 0 bases, with 10 bases between them. The CDR3 sequence is 14 residues long. Germline V gives CDR1 GTSNPN, CDR2 SVGIG (reference sequence). This chain's CDR3 is CAWGTHATNEKLFF. The CDR3 nucleotides are TGTGCCTGGGGGACACACGCAACTAATGAAAAACTGTTTTTT.

In DNA form, the CDR3 reads TGTGCCAGCAACCCGGTGTACAGCCCCCTCCACTTT. This encodes CASNPVYSPLHF. This rearrangement joins TRBV7-9 to TRBJ1-6; no firm D call. Trimming removed 7 bases at V and 13 bases at J, with 14 bases between. The CDR3 covers 12 residues. From germline, CDR1 is SEHNR and CDR2 FQNEAQ (reference sequence).

The rearrangement uses TRBV2 and TRBJ2-1, with 7 bases identical to TRBD1. Germline V gene data show CDR1 as SNHLY and CDR2 as FYNNEI. V lost 6 bases to trimming and J lost 2 bases; unmatched junction nucleotides: 4. This CDR3 comprises 14 residues. CDR3 protein: CASREQGTYNEQFF. The CDR3 region has the DNA TGTGCCAGCAGGGAACAGGGGACCTACAATGAGCAGTTCTTC.

The V gene is TRBV5-4, the J gene TRBJ2-5, with D possibly matching TRBD1 (8 bases). CDR1 is SGHNT, CDR2 YYREEE, per germline (reference sequence). The CDR3 sequence is 15 residues long. V lost 3 bases, J lost 2 bases, and 14 bases lay in between. CDR3 DNA: TGTGCCAGCAGCTCAAAGCGGGACAGGCAAGAGACCCAGTACTTC. Translation gives CASSSKRDRQETQYF.

The chain uses TRBV5-1 and TRBJ2-2; TRBD1 aligns across 7 bases. The CDR3 has 16 amino acids. V trimming: 4 bases; J trimming: 0 bases; junction bases outside the gene matches: 6. Germline loops: CDR1 SGHRS, CDR2 YFSETQ. This CDR3 is CASSPGQVSNTGELFF. CDR3 nucleotide sequence: TGCGCCAGCAGCCCCGGACAGGTTTCGAACACCGGGGAGCTGTTTTTT.

This clone was observed once. This chain links TRBV11-2 with TRBJ2-5; D perhaps matches TRBD1 (5 bases). Trimming left V 5 bases short and J 2 bases short, with 12 bases between. Per the germline V gene, CDR1 is SGHAT and CDR2 is FQNNGV. The CDR3 has 14 amino acids. The CDR3 sequence: CASSPQGDQETQYF. In DNA form, the CDR3 reads TGTGCCAGCAGCCCGCAGGGCGATCAAGAGACCCAGTACTTC. Full variable domain (outside the CDR3, taken from reference TRBV11-2 and TRBJ2-5): EAGVAQSPRYKIIEKRQSVAFWCNPISGHATLYWYQQILGQGPKLLIQFQNNGVVDDSQLPKDRFSAERLKGVDSTLKIQPAKLEDSAVYLCASSPQGDQETQYFGPGTRLLVL.

This chain connects TRBV5-1 to TRBJ2-5; TRBD2 matches 8 bases. The ends lost 0 bases at V and 1 base at J; junction bases unmatched: 5. The length of the CDR3 is 16 residues. Germline V gene data show CDR1 as SGHRS and CDR2 as YFSETQ. CDR3: CASSLDGREVQETQYF. The DNA for the CDR3 is TGCGCCAGCAGCTTGGACGGGCGGGAGGTCCAAGAGACCCAGTACTTC. Full variable domain (outside the CDR3, taken from reference TRBV5-1 and TRBJ2-5): KAGVTQTPRYLIKTRGQQVTLSCSPISGHRSVSWYQQTPGQGLQFLFEYFSETQRNKGNFPGRFSGRQFSNSRSEMNVSTLELGDSALYLCASSLDGREVQETQYFGPGTRLLVL.

The J gene is TRBJ2-5, the V gene TRBV6-5; possibly TRBD2 for D (6 bases). The germline V gene encodes CDR1 MNHEY and CDR2 SVGAGI. With 6 bases removed from V and 1 base from J, the gap between germline ends came to 15 bases. The CDR3 is made up of 15 amino acids. CDR3 DNA sequence: TGTGCCAGCAGGGGGCTTTTCGGGGGCCAAGAGACCCAGTACTTC. It codes for CASRGLFGGQETQYF.

CDR3 nucleotide sequence: TGCGCCAGCAGTAAGCTACAGCCCCAGCATTTT. As protein: CASSKLQPQHF. V gene TRBV10-1 combines with J gene TRBJ1-5; unclear D gene. Germline-derived CDR1 and CDR2 are WNHNN and SYGVQD (reference sequence). The V end lost 5 bases, the J end lost 7 bases, and 6 bases lay between the germline ends. CDR3 length equals 11 residues.

The rearrangement uses TRBV4-2 and TRBJ2-7; TRBD2 matches 13 bases. Germline V lookup: CDR1 LGHNA, CDR2 YNFKEQ. Trimming took 2 bases from V and 6 from J; bases not matched to a gene: 4. This CDR3 region has 15 residues. CDR3 in amino acids: CASSQPTSGRAEQYF. CDR3 bases: TGTGCCAGCAGCCAACCTACTAGCGGGAGGGCCGAGCAGTACTTC.

The chain joins TRBV27 to TRBJ2-7, with a weak D call TRBD1 (6 bases). The CDR3 spans 14 residues. CDR1 is MNHEY and CDR2 is SMNVEV in the germline V gene (reference sequence). Trimming shortened V by 6 bases and J by 2 bases, and 14 bases separated the two germline ends. The CDR3 loop reads CASRKQGPPYEQYF. CDR3 DNA sequence: TGTGCCAGCAGAAAACAGGGCCCCCCCTACGAGCAGTACTTC.

The chain couples TRBV2 to TRBJ1-5, with 9 bases fitting TRBD1. CDR1 is SNHLY, CDR2 FYNNEI, per germline. There are 15 residues in the CDR3. The V and J ends lost 5 bases and 4 bases, in that order; junction bases with no gene match: 6. The CDR3 DNA reads TGTGCCAGCAGTCTAGGGACAGGGCAGAATCAGCCCCAGCATTTT. This sequence encodes CASSLGTGQNQPQHF.

This chain joins TRBV5-1 and TRBJ2-3; TRBD2 matches at 11 bases. The CDR3 consists of 16 residues. Germline V lookup: CDR1 SGHRS, CDR2 YFSETQ. The ends lost 4 bases at V and 2 bases at J; junction bases unmatched: 6. The CDR3 bases are TGCGCCAGCAGCAAAGGGGGACTAGCGGACACAGATACGCAGTATTTT. It is translated as CASSKGGLADTDTQYF.

The genes are TRBV7-2 and TRBJ1-4; D remains unclear. The V gene lost 5 bases and the J gene lost 2 bases, with 15 bases spanning the gap. The CDR3 contains 16 residues. Per germline, CDR1 SGHTA and CDR2 FQGNSA. Here the CDR3 reads CASSPGVRRTNEKLFF. CDR3 sequence (DNA): TGTGCCAGCAGCCCAGGAGTCCGGAGGACTAATGAAAAACTGTTTTTT. The entire variable domain, with the rest obtained from reference TRBV7-2 and TRBJ1-4, is as follows: GAGVSQSPSNKVTEKGKDVELRCDPISGHTALYWYRQSLGQGLEFLIYFQGNSAPDKSGLPSDRFSAERTGGSVSTLTIQRTQQEDSAVYLCASSPGVRRTNEKLFFGSGTQLSVL.

This chain uses TRBV30 with TRBJ1-4, with 7 bases lining up with TRBD1. V shed 0 bases and J 7 bases; nucleotides not matched to a gene: 8. Germline V CDR1 and CDR2: GTSNPN, SVGIG (reference sequence). This CDR3 is 15 amino acids long. In nucleotides, the CDR3 is TGTGCCTGGAGTGTACCCGGGACAGACGTTGAAAAACTGTTTTTT. It yields the protein CAWSVPGTDVEKLFF.